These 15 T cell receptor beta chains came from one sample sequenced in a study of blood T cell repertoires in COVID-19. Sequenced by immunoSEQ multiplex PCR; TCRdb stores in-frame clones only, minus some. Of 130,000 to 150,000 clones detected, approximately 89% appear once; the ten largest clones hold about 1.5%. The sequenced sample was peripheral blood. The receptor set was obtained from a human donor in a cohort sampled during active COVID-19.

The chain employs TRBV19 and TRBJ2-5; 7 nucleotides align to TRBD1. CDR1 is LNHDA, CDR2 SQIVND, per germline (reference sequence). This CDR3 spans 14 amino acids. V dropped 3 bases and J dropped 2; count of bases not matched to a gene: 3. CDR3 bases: TGTGCCAGTAGTATCCAGGGACAGCAAGAGACCCAGTACTTC. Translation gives CASSIQGQQETQYF.

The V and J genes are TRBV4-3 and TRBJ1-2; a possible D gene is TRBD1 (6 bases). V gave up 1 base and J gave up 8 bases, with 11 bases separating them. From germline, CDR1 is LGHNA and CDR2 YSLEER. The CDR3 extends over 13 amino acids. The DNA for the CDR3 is TGCGCCAGCAGCCAAGGCACAGGGAAGGGCTACACCTTC. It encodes CASSQGTGKGYTF.

Here the CDR3 DNA reads TGTGCCAGCAGCGGGGGGTGGGGGAGGAGAGAAAAACTGTTTTTT. Translation gives CASSGGWGRREKLFF. This chain connects TRBV7-2 to TRBJ1-4; the D gene is possibly TRBD1 (5 bases). V lost 5 bases and J 8 bases, leaving 18 bases between the germline ends. From germline, CDR1 is SGHTA and CDR2 FQGNSA. This CDR3 region has 15 residues.

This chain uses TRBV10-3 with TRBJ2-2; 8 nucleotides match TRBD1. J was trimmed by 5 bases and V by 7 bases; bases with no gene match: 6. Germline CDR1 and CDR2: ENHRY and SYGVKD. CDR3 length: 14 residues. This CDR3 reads CAITTGDRTGELFF. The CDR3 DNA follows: TGTGCCATCACCACGGGGGACAGGACCGGGGAGCTGTTTTTT.

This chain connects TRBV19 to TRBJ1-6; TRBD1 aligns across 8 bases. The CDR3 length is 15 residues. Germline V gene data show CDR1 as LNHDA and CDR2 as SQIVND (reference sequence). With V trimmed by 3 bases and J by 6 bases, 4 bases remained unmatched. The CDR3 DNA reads TGTGCCAGTAGTATCGAGGACAGGGTTAATTCACCCCTCCACTTT. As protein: CASSIEDRVNSPLHF.

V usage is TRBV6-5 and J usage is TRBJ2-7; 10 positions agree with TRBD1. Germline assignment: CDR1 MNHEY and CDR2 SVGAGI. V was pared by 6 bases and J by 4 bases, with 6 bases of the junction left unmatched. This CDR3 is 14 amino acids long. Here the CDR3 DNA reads TGTGCCAGCAGCGAGGGACAGGGGCGGTACGAGCAGTACTTC. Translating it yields CASSEGQGRYEQYF.

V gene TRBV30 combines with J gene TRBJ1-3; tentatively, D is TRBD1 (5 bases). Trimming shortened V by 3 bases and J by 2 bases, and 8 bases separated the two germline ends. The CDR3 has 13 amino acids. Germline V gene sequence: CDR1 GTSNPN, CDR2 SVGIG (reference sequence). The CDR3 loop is CAWSRQTGNTIYF. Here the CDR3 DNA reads TGTGCCTGGAGCAGACAGACTGGAAACACCATATATTTT. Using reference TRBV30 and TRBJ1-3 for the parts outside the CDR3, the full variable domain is SQTIHQWPATLVQPVGSPLSLECTVEGTSNPNLYWYRQAAGRGLQLLFYSVGIGQISSEVPQNLSASRPQDRQFILSSKKLLLSDSGFYLCAWSRQTGNTIYFGEGSWLTVV.

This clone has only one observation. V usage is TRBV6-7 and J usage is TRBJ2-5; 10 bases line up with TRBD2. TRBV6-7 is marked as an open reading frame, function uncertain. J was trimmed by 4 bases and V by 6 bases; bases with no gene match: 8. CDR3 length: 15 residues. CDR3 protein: CASRHSGGAGETQYF. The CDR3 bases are TGTGCCAGCAGGCACAGCGGGGGGGCGGGAGAGACCCAGTACTTC.

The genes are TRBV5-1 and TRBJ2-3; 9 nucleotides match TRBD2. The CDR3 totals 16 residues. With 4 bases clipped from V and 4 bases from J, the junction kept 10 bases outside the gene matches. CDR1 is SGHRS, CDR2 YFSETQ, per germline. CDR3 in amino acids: CASSPEAGGGADTQYF. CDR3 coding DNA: TGCGCCAGCAGCCCCGAGGCGGGGGGGGGCGCAGATACGCAGTATTTT.

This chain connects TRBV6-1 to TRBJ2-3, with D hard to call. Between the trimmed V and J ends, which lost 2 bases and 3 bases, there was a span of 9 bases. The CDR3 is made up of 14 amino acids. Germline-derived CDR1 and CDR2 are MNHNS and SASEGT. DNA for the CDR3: TGTGCCAGCAGTGAATTGGCAGGAACAGATACGCAGTATTTT. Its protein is CASSELAGTDTQYF.

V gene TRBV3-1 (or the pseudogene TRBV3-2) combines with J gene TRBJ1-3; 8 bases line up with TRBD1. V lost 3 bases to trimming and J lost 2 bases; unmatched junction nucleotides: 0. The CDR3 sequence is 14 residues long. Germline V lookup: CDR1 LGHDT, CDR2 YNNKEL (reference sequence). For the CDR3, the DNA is TGTGCCAGCAGCCAGACAGGGGCTGGAAACACCATATATTTT. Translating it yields CASSQTGAGNTIYF.

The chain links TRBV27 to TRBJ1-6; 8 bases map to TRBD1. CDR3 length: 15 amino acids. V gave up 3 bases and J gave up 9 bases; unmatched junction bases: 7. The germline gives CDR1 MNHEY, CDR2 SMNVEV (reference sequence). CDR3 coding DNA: TGTGCCAGCAGTTTGCCCGGACAGGGTGGTTCACCCCTCCACTTT. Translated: CASSLPGQGGSPLHF.

CDR3 nucleotides: TGTGCCAGCACGTCCTGGGGGGACAATGAGCAGTTCTTC. Amino acid sequence: CASTSWGDNEQFF. The V gene is TRBV6-5, the J gene TRBJ2-1, with a weak D call TRBD2 (6 bases). The CDR3 runs 13 residues. Per the germline V gene, CDR1 is MNHEY and CDR2 is SVGAGI. V lost 7 bases and J lost 5, with 12 bases in between.

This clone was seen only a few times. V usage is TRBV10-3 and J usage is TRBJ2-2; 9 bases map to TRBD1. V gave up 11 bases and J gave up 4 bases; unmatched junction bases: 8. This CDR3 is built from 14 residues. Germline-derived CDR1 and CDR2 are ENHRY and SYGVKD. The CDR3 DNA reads TGTGCCGCCACCGGGACAGGGAGCACCGGGGAGCTGTTTTTT. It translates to CAATGTGSTGELFF.

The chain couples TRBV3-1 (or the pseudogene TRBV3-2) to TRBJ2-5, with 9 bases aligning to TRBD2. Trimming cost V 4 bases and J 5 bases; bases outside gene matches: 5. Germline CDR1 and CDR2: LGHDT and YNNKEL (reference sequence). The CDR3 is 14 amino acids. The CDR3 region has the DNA TGTGCCAGCAGCCGCGGGGGGGGTTTGGAGACCCAGTACTTC. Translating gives CASSRGGGLETQYF.